Sequencing of this T cell receptor (beta chain) was carried out in a study of T cells after yellow fever vaccination. This clonotype was counted at least ten times. One entry per CDR3 protein results from TCRdb running MiXCR on the 5' RACE reads. This sample has some 110,000 distinct CDR3 sequences, with more than 5.5% found just once. V was clipped by 2 bases and J by 4 bases; unmatched bases: 0. The CDR3 spans 13 residues. Germline assignment: CDR1 MNHEY and CDR2 SVGAGI. The sample consisted of CD4+ T cells sorted from PBMCs, taken about 49 days after the first yellow fever vaccination. The sequence came from a man in his late teens or twenties who received the YFV17D yellow fever vaccine. V gene TRBV6-5 combines with J gene TRBJ2-7, with 9 bases aligning to TRBD1. The CDR3 protein is CASSYGTGYEQYF. DNA of the CDR3: TGTGCCAGCAGTTACGGGACAGGGTACGAGCAGTACTTC.